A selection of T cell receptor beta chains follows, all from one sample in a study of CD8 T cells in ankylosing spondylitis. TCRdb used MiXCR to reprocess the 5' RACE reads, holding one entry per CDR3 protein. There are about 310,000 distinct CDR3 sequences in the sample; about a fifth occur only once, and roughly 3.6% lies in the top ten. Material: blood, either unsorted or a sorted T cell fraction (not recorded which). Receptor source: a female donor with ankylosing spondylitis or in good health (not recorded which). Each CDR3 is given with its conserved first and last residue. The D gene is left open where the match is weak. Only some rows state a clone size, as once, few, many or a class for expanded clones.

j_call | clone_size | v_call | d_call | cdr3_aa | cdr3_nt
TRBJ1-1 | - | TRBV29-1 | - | CSVIAGRAAFF | TGCAGCGTTATAGCAGGGCGGGCAGCTTTCTTT
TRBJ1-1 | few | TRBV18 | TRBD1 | CASSAGGWDTEAFF | TGTGCCAGCTCAGCAGGGGGCTGGGACACTGAAGCTTTCTTT
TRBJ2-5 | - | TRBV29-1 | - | CSVKTGIETQYF | TGCAGCGTAAAAACAGGGATTGAGACCCAGTACTTC
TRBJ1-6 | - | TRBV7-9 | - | CASSRTGIGEGSPLHF | TGTGCCAGCAGCCGCACAGGGATAGGCGAAGGATCACCCCTCCACTTT
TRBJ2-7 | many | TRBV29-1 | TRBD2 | CSVGLAHEQYF | TGCAGCGTAGGACTAGCCCACGAGCAGTACTTC
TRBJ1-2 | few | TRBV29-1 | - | CSVERGGILYGYTF | TGCAGCGTTGAAAGAGGAGGGATTCTCTATGGCTACACCTTC
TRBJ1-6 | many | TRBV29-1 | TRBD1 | CSASQGAGSPLHF | TGCAGCGCTTCGCAGGGGGCAGGGTCACCCCTCCACTTT
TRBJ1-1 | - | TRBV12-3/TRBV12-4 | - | CASIPGAGNTEAFF | TGTGCCAGCATCCCGGGGGCCGGGAACACTGAAGCTTTCTTT
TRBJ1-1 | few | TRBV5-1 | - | CASSYEGTEAFF | TGCGCCAGCAGCTACGAGGGCACTGAAGCTTTCTTT
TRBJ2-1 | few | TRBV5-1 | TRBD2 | CASSYTSGTSNEQFF | TGCGCCAGCAGCTATACTAGCGGGACCTCCAATGAGCAGTTCTTC
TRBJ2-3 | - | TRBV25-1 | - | CASSELQGGTDTQYF | TGTGCCAGCAGTGAACTACAGGGAGGCACAGATACGCAGTATTTT
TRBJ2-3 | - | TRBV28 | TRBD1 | CASSPPGTGGTDTQYF | TGTGCCAGCAGCCCCCCCGGGACAGGGGGCACAGATACGCAGTATTTT
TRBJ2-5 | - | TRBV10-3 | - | CAISESGSFQETQYF | TGTGCCATCAGTGAGTCCGGGAGTTTCCAAGAGACCCAGTACTTC
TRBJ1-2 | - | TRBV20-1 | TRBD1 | CSADRGAGYTF | TGCAGTGCTGACAGGGGTGCTGGCTACACCTTC
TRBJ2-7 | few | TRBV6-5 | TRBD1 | CASSSARRTGISYEQYF | TGTGCCAGCAGTTCAGCACGTCGGACAGGGATCTCCTACGAGCAGTACTTC
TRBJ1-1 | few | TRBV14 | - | CASSQPSSYTEAFF | TGTGCCAGCAGCCAACCGTCCAGTTACACTGAAGCTTTCTTT
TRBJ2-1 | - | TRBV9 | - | CASSVEAPYNEQFF | TGTGCCAGCAGCGTAGAAGCCCCCTACAATGAGCAGTTCTTC
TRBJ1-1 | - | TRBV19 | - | CASSKWGQGSNTEAFF | TGTGCCAGCAGTAAGTGGGGCCAGGGTTCGAACACTGAAGCTTTCTTT
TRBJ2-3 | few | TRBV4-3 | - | CASSQDSSGMGTDTQYF | TGCGCCAGCAGCCAAGATTCAAGCGGAATGGGCACAGATACGCAGTATTTT
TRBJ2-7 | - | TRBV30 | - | CAWENGFSYEQYF | TGTGCCTGGGAGAACGGTTTCTCCTACGAGCAGTACTTC
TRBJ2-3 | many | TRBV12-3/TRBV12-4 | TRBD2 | CASSLLAGNKHTQYF | TGTGCCAGCAGTTTGCTAGCGGGGAATAAGCATACGCAGTATTTT
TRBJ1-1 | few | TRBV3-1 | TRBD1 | CASSQGQGPYEAFF | TGTGCCAGCAGCCAGGGACAGGGCCCTTATGAAGCTTTCTTT
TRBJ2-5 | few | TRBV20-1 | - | CSAREPRPRQAALQETQYF | TGCAGTGCTAGAGAGCCCCGACCACGACAGGCAGCGCTACAAGAGACCCAGTACTTC
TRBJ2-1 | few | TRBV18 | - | CASSPTLITLRTYNEQFF | TGTGCCAGCTCACCCACCTTGATCACCCTAAGGACCTACAATGAGCAGTTCTTC
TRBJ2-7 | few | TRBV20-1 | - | CSARGSSPEQYF | TGCAGTGCTAGAGGGAGCAGTCCCGAGCAGTACTTC
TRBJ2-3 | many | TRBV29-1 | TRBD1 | CSVSGQSTDTQYF | TGCAGCGTTTCGGGACAGTCCACAGATACGCAGTATTTT
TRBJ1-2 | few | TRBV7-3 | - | CASSPGTVSPSYGYTF | TGTGCCAGCAGCCCGGGCACAGTTTCTCCCTCCTATGGCTACACCTTC
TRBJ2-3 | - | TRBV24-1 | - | CATSGTGSTDTQYF | TGTGCCACCAGTGGAACAGGGAGCACAGATACGCAGTATTTT
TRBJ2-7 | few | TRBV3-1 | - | CASSQRDGAYEQYF | TGTGCCAGCAGCCAGCGGGACGGAGCCTACGAGCAGTACTTC
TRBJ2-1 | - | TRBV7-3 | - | CASSPGHTPNEQFF | TGTGCCAGCAGCCCCGGTCACACCCCGAATGAGCAGTTCTTC
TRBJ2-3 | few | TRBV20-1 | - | CSAKMGTDTQYF | TGCAGTGCCAAGATGGGCACAGATACGCAGTATTTT
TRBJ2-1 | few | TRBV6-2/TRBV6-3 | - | CASQRSSYNEQFF | TGTGCCAGCCAGCGGTCGTCCTACAATGAGCAGTTCTTC
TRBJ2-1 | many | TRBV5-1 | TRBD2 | CASSFLAGAESYNEQFF | TGCGCCAGCAGCTTCCTAGCGGGAGCGGAGTCCTACAATGAGCAGTTCTTC
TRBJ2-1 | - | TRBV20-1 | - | CSAKGPRDEQFF | TGCAGTGCTAAGGGCCCGAGGGATGAGCAGTTCTTC
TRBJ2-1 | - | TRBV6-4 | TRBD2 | CASSVLAGAGEQFF | TGTGCCAGCAGTGTCCTAGCGGGAGCAGGAGAGCAGTTCTTC
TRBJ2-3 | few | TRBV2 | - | CASIEGTDTQYF | TGTGCCAGCATAGAAGGCACAGATACGCAGTATTTT
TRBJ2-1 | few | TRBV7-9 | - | CASSLAAGSSYNEQFF | TGTGCCAGCAGCTTAGCGGCCGGAAGCTCCTACAATGAGCAGTTCTTC
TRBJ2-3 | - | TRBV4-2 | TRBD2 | CASSRWASGSGTDTQYF | TGTGCCAGCAGCAGATGGGCTAGCGGGAGTGGCACAGATACGCAGTATTTT
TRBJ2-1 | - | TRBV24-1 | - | CATSGLRNEQFF | TGTGCCACCAGTGGGCTTCGGAATGAGCAGTTCTTC
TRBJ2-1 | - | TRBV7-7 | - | CASSLGTQYNEQFF | TGTGCCAGCAGCTTAGGTACGCAGTACAATGAGCAGTTCTTC
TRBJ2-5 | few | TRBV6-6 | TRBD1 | CASSLTGWETQYF | TGTGCCAGCAGTTTGACAGGGTGGGAGACCCAGTACTTC
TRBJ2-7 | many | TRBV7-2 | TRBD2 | CASSSSGTSGHSYEQYF | TGTGCCAGCAGCTCGTCCGGGACTAGCGGGCATTCCTACGAGCAGTACTTC
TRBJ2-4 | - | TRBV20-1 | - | CSVRHLAKNIQYF | TGCAGTGTGAGGCACCTAGCCAAAAACATTCAGTACTTC
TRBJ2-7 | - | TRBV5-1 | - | CASSFETESYEQYF | TGCGCCAGCAGCTTCGAGACTGAGTCCTACGAGCAGTACTTC
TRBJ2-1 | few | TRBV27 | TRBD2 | CASRGLAETYNEQFF | TGTGCCAGCAGAGGACTAGCGGAAACTTACAATGAGCAGTTCTTC
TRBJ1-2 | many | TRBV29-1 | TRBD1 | CSVARDRAGYTF | TGCAGCGTTGCCCGGGACAGGGCTGGCTACACCTTC
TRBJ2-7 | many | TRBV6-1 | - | CASSRTEGSYEQYF | TGTGCCAGCAGTCGTACTGAGGGCTCCTACGAGCAGTACTTC
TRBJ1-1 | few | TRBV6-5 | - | CASSYRGAMNTEAFF | TGTGCCAGCAGTTACAGGGGAGCCATGAACACTGAAGCTTTCTTT
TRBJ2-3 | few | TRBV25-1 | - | CASSEQVNTQYF | TGTGCCAGCAGTGAACAGGTCAATACGCAGTATTTT
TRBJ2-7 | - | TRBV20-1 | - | CSARDRSVAGEQYF | TGCAGTGCTAGAGATCGGTCCGTCGCCGGCGAGCAGTACTTC
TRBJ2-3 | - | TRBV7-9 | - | CASSPARNPFTDTQYF | TGTGCCAGCAGCCCAGCCAGAAACCCGTTCACAGATACGCAGTATTTT
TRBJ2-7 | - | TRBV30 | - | CAWRRIGGSSYEQYF | TGTGCCTGGAGGCGGATAGGGGGAAGCTCCTACGAGCAGTACTTC
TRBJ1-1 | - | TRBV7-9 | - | CASSLARGEGEEAFF | TGTGCCAGCAGCTTAGCTAGAGGAGAGGGGGAGGAAGCTTTCTTT
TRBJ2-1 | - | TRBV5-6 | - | CASSLGMESYEQFF | TGTGCCAGCAGCTTGGGGATGGAGAGCTATGAGCAGTTCTTC
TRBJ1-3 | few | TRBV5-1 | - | CASSSDSSGNTIYF | TGCGCCAGCAGCTCGGACAGCTCTGGAAACACCATATATTTT
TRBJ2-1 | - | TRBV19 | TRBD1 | CATLPGGKNEQFF | TGTGCCACCCTGCCAGGGGGCAAGAATGAGCAGTTCTTC
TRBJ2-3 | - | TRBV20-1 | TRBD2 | CSARGLAGSTDTQYF | TGCAGTGCTAGAGGATTAGCGGGGAGCACAGATACGCAGTATTTT